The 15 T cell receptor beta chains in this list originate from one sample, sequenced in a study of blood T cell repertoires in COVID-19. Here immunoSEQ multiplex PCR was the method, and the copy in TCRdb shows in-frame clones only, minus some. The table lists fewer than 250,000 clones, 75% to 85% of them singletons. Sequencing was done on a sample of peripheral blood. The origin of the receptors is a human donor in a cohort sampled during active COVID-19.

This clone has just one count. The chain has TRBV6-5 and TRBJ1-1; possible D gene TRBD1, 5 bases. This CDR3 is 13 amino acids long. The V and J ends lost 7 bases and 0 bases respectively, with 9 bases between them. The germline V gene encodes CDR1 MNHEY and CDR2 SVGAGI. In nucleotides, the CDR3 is TGTGCCAGCATGGGCAGGGTGAACACTGAAGCTTTCTTT. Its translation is CASMGRVNTEAFF.

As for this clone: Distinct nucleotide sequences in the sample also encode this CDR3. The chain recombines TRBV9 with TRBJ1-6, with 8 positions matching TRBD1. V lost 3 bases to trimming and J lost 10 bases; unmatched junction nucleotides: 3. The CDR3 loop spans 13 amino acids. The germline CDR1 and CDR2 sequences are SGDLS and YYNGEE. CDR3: CASSGQGRSPLHF. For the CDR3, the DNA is TGTGCCAGCAGCGGACAGGGGCGGTCACCCCTCCACTTT.

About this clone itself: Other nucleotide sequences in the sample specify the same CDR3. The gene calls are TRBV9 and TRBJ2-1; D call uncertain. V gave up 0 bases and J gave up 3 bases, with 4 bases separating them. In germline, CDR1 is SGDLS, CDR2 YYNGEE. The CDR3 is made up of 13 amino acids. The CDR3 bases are TGTGCCAGCAGCGTAGCACTCTACAATGAGCAGTTCTTC. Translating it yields CASSVALYNEQFF.

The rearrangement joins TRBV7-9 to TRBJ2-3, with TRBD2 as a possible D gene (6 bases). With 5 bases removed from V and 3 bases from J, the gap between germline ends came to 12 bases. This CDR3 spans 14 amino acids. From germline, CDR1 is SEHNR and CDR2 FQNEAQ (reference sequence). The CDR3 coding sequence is TGTGCCAGCAGCCCTAACGGGGGAACAGATACGCAGTATTTT. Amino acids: CASSPNGGTDTQYF.

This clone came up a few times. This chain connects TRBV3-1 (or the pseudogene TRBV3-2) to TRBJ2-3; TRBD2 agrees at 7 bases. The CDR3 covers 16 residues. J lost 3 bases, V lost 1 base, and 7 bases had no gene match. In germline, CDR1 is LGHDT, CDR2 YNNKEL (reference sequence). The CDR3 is CASSQGPGGGTDTQYF. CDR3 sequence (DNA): TGTGCCAGCAGCCAAGGTCCGGGAGGTGGTACAGATACGCAGTATTTT.

The CDR3 sequence is CASRQGNEQFF. In DNA, the CDR3 is TGTGCCAGTAGACAGGGCAATGAGCAGTTCTTC. The chain joins TRBV27 to TRBJ2-1, with 7 nucleotides matching TRBD1. CDR1 MNHEY and CDR2 SMNVEV come from the germline V gene (reference sequence). The CDR3 spans 11 residues. V shed 9 bases and J 6 bases; nucleotides not matched to a gene: 2.

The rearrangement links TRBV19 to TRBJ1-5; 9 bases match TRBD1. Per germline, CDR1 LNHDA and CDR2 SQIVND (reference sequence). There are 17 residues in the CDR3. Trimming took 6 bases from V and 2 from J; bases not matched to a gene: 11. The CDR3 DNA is TGTGCCAGTAGCCCACATACAGGGGGCGCGGGCAATCAGCCCCAGCATTTT. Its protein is CASSPHTGGAGNQPQHF.

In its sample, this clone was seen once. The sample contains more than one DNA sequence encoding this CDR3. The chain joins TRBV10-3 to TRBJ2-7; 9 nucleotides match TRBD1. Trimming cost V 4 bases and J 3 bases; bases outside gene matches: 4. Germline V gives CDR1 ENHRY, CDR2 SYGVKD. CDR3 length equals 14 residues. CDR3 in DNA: TGTGCCATCAGTGCGGGACAGGGTAACTACGAGCAGTACTTC. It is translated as CAISAGQGNYEQYF.

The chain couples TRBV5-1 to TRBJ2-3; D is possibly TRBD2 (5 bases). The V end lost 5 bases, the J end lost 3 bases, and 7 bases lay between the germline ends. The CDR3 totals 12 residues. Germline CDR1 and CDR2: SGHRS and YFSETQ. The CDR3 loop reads CASSEGTDTQYF. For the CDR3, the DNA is TGCGCCAGCAGTGAGGGTACAGATACGCAGTATTTT.

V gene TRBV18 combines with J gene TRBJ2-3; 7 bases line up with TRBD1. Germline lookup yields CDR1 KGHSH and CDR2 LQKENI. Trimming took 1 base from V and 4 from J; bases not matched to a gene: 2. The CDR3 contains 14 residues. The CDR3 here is CASSPLQGSDTQYF. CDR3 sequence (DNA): TGTGCCAGCTCACCACTACAGGGGTCAGATACGCAGTATTTT.

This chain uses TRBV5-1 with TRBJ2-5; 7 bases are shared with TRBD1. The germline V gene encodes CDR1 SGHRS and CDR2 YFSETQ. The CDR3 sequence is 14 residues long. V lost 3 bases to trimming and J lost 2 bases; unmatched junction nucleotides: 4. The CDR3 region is CASSSEGQQETQYF. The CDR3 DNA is TGCGCCAGCAGCTCCGAGGGACAGCAAGAGACCCAGTACTTC. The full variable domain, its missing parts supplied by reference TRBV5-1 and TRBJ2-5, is KAGVTQTPRYLIKTRGQQVTLSCSPISGHRSVSWYQQTPGQGLQFLFEYFSETQRNKGNFPGRFSGRQFSNSRSEMNVSTLELGDSALYLCASSSEGQQETQYFGPGTRLLVL.

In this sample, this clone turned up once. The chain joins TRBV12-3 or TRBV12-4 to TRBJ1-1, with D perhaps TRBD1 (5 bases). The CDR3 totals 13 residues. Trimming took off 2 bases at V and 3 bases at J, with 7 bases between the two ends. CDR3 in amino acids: CASSLRGDTEAFF. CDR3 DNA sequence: TGTGCCAGCAGTTTAAGGGGTGACACTGAAGCTTTCTTT.

The CDR3 loop is CASSVDTYNEQFF. For the CDR3, the DNA is TGTGCCAGCAGCGTAGACACCTACAATGAGCAGTTCTTC. V gene TRBV9 combines with J gene TRBJ2-1; D unclear. V was cut by 0 bases and J by 2 bases, with 3 bases left in between. CDR1 and CDR2 (germline): SGDLS, YYNGEE. The CDR3 spans 13 residues.

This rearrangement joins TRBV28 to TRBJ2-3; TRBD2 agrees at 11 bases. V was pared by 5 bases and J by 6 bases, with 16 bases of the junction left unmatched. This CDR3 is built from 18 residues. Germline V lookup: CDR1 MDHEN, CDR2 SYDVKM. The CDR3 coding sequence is TGTGCCAGCAGTAGGGGTCTGGTTAGCGGGAGGGCCACTGATACGCAGTATTTT. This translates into CASSRGLVSGRATDTQYF.

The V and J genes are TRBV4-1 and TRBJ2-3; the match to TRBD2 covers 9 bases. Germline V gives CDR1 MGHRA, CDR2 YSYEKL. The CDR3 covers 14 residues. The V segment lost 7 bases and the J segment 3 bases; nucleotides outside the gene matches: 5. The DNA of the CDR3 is TGCGCCAGCACCTTAGCGGGAGAGACAGATACGCAGTATTTT. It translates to CASTLAGETDTQYF.